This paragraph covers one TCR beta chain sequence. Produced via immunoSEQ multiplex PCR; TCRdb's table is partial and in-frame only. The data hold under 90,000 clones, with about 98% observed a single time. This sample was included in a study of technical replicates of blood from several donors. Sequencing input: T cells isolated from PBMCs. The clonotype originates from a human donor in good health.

CDR3 in DNA: TGTGCCAGCAGCTTGTACGCGGGACGGAATCAGCCCCAGCATTTT. This translates into CASSLYAGRNQPQHF. This rearrangement joins TRBV5-6 to TRBJ1-5; D might be TRBD1 (5 bases). Germline CDR1 is SGHDT and CDR2 is YYEEEE. The CDR3 is 15 residues long. The germline V and J ends were trimmed by 1 base and 4 bases, with 12 bases remaining between them.